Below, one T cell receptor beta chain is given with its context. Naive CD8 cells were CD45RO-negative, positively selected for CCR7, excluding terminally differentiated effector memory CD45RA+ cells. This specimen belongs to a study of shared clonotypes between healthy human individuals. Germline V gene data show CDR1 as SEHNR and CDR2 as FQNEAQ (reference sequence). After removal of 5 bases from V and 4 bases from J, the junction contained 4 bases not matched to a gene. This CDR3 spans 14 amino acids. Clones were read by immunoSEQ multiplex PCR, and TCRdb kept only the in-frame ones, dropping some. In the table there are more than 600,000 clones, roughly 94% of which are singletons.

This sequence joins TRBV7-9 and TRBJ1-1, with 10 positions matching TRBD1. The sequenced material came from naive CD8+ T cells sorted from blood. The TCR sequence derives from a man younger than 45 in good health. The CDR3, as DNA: TGTGCCAGCAGCCCCGACAGGGGGCCCACTGAAGCTTTCTTT. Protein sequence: CASSPDRGPTEAFF.